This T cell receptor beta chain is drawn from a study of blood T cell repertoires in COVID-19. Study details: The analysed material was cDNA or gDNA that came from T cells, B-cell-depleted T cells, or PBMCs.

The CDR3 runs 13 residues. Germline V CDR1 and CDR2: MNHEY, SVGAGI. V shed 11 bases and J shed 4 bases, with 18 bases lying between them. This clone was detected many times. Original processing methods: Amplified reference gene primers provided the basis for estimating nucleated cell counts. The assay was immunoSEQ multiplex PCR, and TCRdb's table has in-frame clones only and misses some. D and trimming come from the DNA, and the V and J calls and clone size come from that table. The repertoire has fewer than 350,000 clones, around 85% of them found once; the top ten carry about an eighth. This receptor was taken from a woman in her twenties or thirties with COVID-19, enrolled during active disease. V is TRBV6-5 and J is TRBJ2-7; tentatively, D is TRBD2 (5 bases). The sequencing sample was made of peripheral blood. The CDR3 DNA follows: TGTGCCGTCGGAATGACCTCGGGGTACGAGCAGTACTTC. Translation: CAVGMTSGYEQYF.